This TCR beta chain appears in the sequencing data of a study of vaccination and CD4 T cells after COVID-19. This clonotype is medium-sized by share. Its specificity is unknown. Treatment given: approximately nine-day PBMC culture with coronavirus spike peptide pools or control peptides (ViraFEST assay). Via ViraFEST, peptide pools expanded antigen-specific T cells before TCR sequencing. The culture of 2 million or so PBMCs per well included approximately 10 IU/ml IL-2 and about 9.8 ug/ml peptide pools. After roughly nine days of culture, CD4+ T cells were negatively selected. Cultured CD4+ T cell DNA underwent sequencing with the Oncomine TCR Beta short-read assay. TCRdb analysed the PCR reads with MiXCR anew, one entry per CDR3 protein. This table has roughly 4,200 distinct CDR3 sequences, less than 25% appearing once. Germline V gene lookup returns CDR1 DFQATT and CDR2 SNEGSKA (reference sequence). This CDR3 is 13 amino acids long. The germline V and J ends were trimmed by 5 bases and 9 bases, with 17 bases remaining between them.

Sequencing input: CD4+ T cells from blood, cultured in vitro. This receptor was taken from a human donor who had recovered from COVID-19. The rearrangement links TRBV20-1 to TRBJ2-1, with D maybe TRBD1 (7 bases). The chain's CDR3 is CSARSQGGGEQFF. CDR3 DNA: TGCAGTGCTCGATCCCAGGGGGGCGGTGAGCAGTTCTTC.